The present entry profiles one T cell receptor (beta chain) with its context. The antigen is not known. The sample originates from a study of monozygotic twins with inflammatory bowel disease. Study observations and caveats: Subtypes among T cells remained indistinguishable. Evidence failed to back one strong IBD-linked signal or clonotype.

CDR1 and CDR2 (germline): SQVTM, ANQGSEA. CDR3 length: 12 residues. TCRdb derives one entry per CDR3 protein from the 5' RACE reads, leaving out DNA. With some 400,000 distinct CDR3 sequences in the sample, the ten largest clones hold 2.4%. Sequencing was done on a sample of blood. V is TRBV29-1 and J is TRBJ2-1; the D call from TCRdb, TRBD1, cannot be confirmed without DNA. The clonotype originates from a human donor with ulcerative colitis or Crohn's disease, or a healthy co-twin of an affected twin (not recorded which). CDR3 amino acids: CSVGQGFDEQFF.